Presented here are 21 T cell receptor beta chains from one specimen sequenced in a study of identical twins' blood T cells. MiXCR, applied by TCRdb to the 5' RACE reads, yields one record per CDR3 protein. The sample carries 350,000 to 400,000 distinct CDR3 sequences, roughly 28% recorded once. Sequencing input: PBMCs. These receptors all come from a woman aged 18 to 55 in good health.

The V and J genes are TRBV6-2 or TRBV6-3 and TRBJ1-1; D gene ambiguous. The CDR3 spans 13 residues. V gave up 7 bases and J gave up 6 bases, with 15 bases separating them. Germline lookup yields CDR1 MNHEY and CDR2 SVGEGT. CDR3 loop: CASTNAGSSEAFF. CDR3 DNA sequence: TGTGCCAGCACGAACGCGGGCTCTTCTGAAGCTTTCTTT.

The chain is built from TRBV10-2 and TRBJ2-7, with D perhaps matching TRBD2 (6 bases). The CDR3 loop spans 13 amino acids. Germline CDR1 and CDR2: WSHSY and SAAADI. Trimming took off 3 bases at V and 3 bases at J, with 9 bases between the two ends. CDR3 nucleotides: TGCGCCAGCAGTGACTCGGGACTCTACGAGCAGTACTTC. This gives the protein CASSDSGLYEQYF.

This rearrangement joins TRBV19 to TRBJ2-1; perhaps D is TRBD1 or TRBD2 (5 bases each). The germline V gene encodes CDR1 LNHDA and CDR2 SQIVND (reference sequence). Deletions cut 10 bases from V and 0 bases from J, with 10 bases between. The CDR3 contains 13 residues. The CDR3 DNA sequence: TGTGCCACGGGGCTGTACTCCTACAATGAGCAGTTCTTC. It encodes CATGLYSYNEQFF.

This chain joins TRBV29-1 and TRBJ1-6; weak D call: TRBD1 (5 bases). The germline V gene has CDR1 SQVTM and CDR2 ANQGSEA. This CDR3 region has 16 residues. The germline V and J ends were trimmed by 2 bases and 0 bases, with 11 bases remaining between them. CDR3 region: CSVEWGESSYNSPLHF. The CDR3 DNA is TGCAGCGTTGAATGGGGCGAGAGCTCCTATAATTCACCCCTCCACTTT.

This chain connects TRBV12-5 to TRBJ1-1; possibly TRBD1 for D (5 bases). The CDR3 length is 13 residues. V was shortened by 7 bases and J by 4 bases, with 13 bases between the two germline ends. The V gene's germline CDR1 is LGHNT and CDR2 FRNRAP. DNA of the CDR3: TGTGCTAGTGAATCCAGGGCAGGCACTGAAGCTTTCTTT. It codes for CASESRAGTEAFF.

The chain is built from TRBV7-9 and TRBJ1-5; TRBD1 matches 7 bases. Per the germline V gene, CDR1 is SEHNR and CDR2 is FQNEAQ (reference sequence). The CDR3 runs 15 residues. After removal of 3 bases from V and 0 bases from J, the junction contained 2 bases not matched to a gene. As DNA, the CDR3 is TGTGCCAGCAGCTTTTCAGGGGGTAGCAATCAGCCCCAGCATTTT. Translating gives CASSFSGGSNQPQHF.

Concerning this clonotype itself: Germline and junction disagree at one end, which may indicate a read error. V gene TRBV3-1 combines with J gene TRBJ2-7, with D maybe TRBD2 (6 bases). The CDR3 length is 14 residues. Germline V gene sequence: CDR1 LGHDT, CDR2 YNNKEL (reference sequence). The DNA for the CDR3 is TGTGCCTGCAGTCAAGTGGGGGGAAACTACGAGCAGTACTTC. Translation gives CACSQVGGNYEQYF.

V usage is TRBV29-1 and J usage is TRBJ1-1; 8 bases are shared with TRBD1. The CDR3 is 15 residues long. Germline trimming cut 0 bases from V and 3 bases from J; bases unmatched to any gene: 6. The V gene's germline CDR1 is SQVTM and CDR2 ANQGSEA. The CDR3 DNA is TGCAGCGTTGAAGATGTACCGGGACAGGACACTGAAGCTTTCTTT. Translation gives CSVEDVPGQDTEAFF. The full variable domain, in which reference TRBV29-1 and TRBJ1-1 provide the parts outside the CDR3, is SAVISQKPSRDICQRGTSLTIQCQVDSQVTMMFWYRQQPGQSLTLIATANQGSEATYESGFVIDKFPISRPNLTFSTLTVSNMSPEDSSIYLCSVEDVPGQDTEAFFGQGTRLTVV.

The V gene is TRBV29-1, the J gene TRBJ2-2, with 11 bases matching TRBD2. Germline CDR1 and CDR2: SQVTM and ANQGSEA. The CDR3 runs to 15 residues. The CDR3 bases are TGCAGTCGACGGACTAGCGGGCTGAACACCGGGGAGCTGTTTTTT. This translates into CSRRTSGLNTGELFF.

The chain uses TRBV11-2 and TRBJ1-2, with D possibly being TRBD1 (5 bases). This CDR3 is 15 amino acids long. Per germline, CDR1 SGHAT and CDR2 FQNNGV. V lost 4 bases to trimming and J lost 4 bases, with 16 bases between them. CDR3: CASSSHWRGIYGYTF. For the CDR3, the DNA is TGTGCCAGCAGCTCCCATTGGCGGGGGATCTATGGCTACACCTTC. The full variable domain, in which reference TRBV11-2 and TRBJ1-2 provide the parts outside the CDR3, is EAGVAQSPRYKIIEKRQSVAFWCNPISGHATLYWYQQILGQGPKLLIQFQNNGVVDDSQLPKDRFSAERLKGVDSTLKIQPAKLEDSAVYLCASSSHWRGIYGYTFGSGTRLTVV.

This clonotype was detected many times. The genes are TRBV5-1 and TRBJ1-1; a weak D match, TRBD1 (6 bases). The germline V gene has CDR1 SGHRS and CDR2 YFSETQ. Trimming took 6 bases from V and 3 from J, leaving 18 bases between them. This CDR3 has 15 amino acids. The CDR3 DNA reads TGCGCCAGCAATTCAAACGGTGGGGGCTACACTGAAGCTTTCTTT. Its protein product is CASNSNGGGYTEAFF.

This clonotype was counted only a few times. The J gene is TRBJ2-3, the V gene TRBV24-1; TRBD2 is a possible D gene (6 bases). Germline V gene lookup returns CDR1 KGHDR and CDR2 SFDVKD. Trimming removed 3 bases from V and 4 bases from J, with 16 bases in between. The CDR3 contains 16 residues. In nucleotides, the CDR3 is TGTGCCACCAGTGATCGCCGGGGAGGCCGCGCAGATACGCAGTATTTT. It specifies CATSDRRGGRADTQYF.

Points on this clonotype: A read error may explain this, as a much larger clone is one base away. This chain links TRBV6-1 with TRBJ1-1; D perhaps matches TRBD1 (5 bases). The V end was cut by 3 bases, the J end by 12 bases, with 17 bases between. This CDR3 region has 13 residues. Per the germline V gene, CDR1 is MNHNS and CDR2 is SASEGT. This chain's CDR3 is CASSDLLAGTTFF. As DNA, the CDR3 is TGTGCCAGCAGTGACCTGTTAGCCGGGACGACTTTCTTT.

This clonotype turned up a few times. The chain uses TRBV10-3 and TRBJ2-3; 11 bases fit TRBD2. The J segment lost 7 bases and the V segment lost 6 bases, leaving 18 bases of the junction unmatched. In germline, CDR1 is ENHRY, CDR2 SYGVKD. The CDR3 length is 18 residues. In nucleotides, the CDR3 is TGTGCCATCAGGCCATCATTAGCGGGGGGGGATGTCGTAAATACGCAGTATTTT. Translated: CAIRPSLAGGDVVNTQYF.

A remark on this clonotype: Its ends do not fully match the called genes, so a read error is possible. This rearrangement joins TRBV9 to TRBJ2-7, with 10 bases matching TRBD2. The length of the CDR3 is 13 residues. Per germline, CDR1 SGDLS and CDR2 YYNGEE. CDR3 DNA sequence: TGTGCGAGCACTAGCGGGGAGATCTACGAGCAGTACTTC. This gives the protein CASTSGEIYEQYF.

The gene calls are TRBV2 and TRBJ2-2; D unresolved. CDR1 and CDR2 (germline): SNHLY, FYNNEI. The CDR3 sequence is 13 residues long. Between the trimmed V and J ends, which lost 7 bases and 1 base, there was a span of 7 bases. CDR3 protein: CASIVKNTGELFF. The CDR3 DNA reads TGTGCCAGCATTGTCAAGAACACCGGGGAGCTGTTTTTT.

The V call is TRBV11-3, the J call TRBJ2-7; D not certain. The V gene's germline CDR1 is SGHNT and CDR2 YENEEA. The CDR3 length is 12 residues. Trimming took off 7 bases at V and 4 bases at J, with 11 bases between the two ends. This CDR3 reads CASNTDGYEQYF. CDR3 DNA: TGTGCCAGCAACACGGACGGATACGAGCAGTACTTC.

The rearrangement joins TRBV11-2 to TRBJ1-1, with 7 bases identical to TRBD1. Germline CDR1 and CDR2: SGHAT and FQNNGV. The CDR3 has 12 residues. The ends lost 7 bases at V and 10 bases at J; junction bases unmatched: 9. Written as DNA, the CDR3 is TGTGCCAGCACTCTGACAGGGAGGGGAGCTTTCTTT. Protein: CASTLTGRGAFF.

This clonotype showed up many times. CDR3 coding DNA: TGTGCCAGCAGCCCTCCGACAGGCGTTACGGGTGGCTACACCTTC. It translates to CASSPPTGVTGGYTF. The chain recombines TRBV9 with TRBJ1-2; the D gene is possibly TRBD1 (6 bases). This CDR3 is built from 15 residues. Germline CDR1 and CDR2: SGDLS and YYNGEE. V was pared by 4 bases and J by 7 bases, with 20 bases between.

This clonotype was picked up a small number of times. This sequence joins TRBV18 and TRBJ1-1; D may be TRBD1 (5 bases). The CDR3 length is 14 residues. Trimming cost V 5 bases and J 5 bases, with 15 bases left between them. Germline assignment: CDR1 KGHSH and CDR2 LQKENI. The CDR3 loop is CASSRVRGTTEAFF. The DNA for the CDR3 is TGTGCCAGCTCAAGGGTAAGGGGAACTACTGAAGCTTTCTTT. Using reference TRBV18 and TRBJ1-1 for the parts outside the CDR3, the full variable domain is NAGVMQNPRHLVRRRGQEARLRCSPMKGHSHVYWYRQLPEEGLKFMVYLQKENIIDESGMPKERFSAEFPKEGPSILRIQQVVRGDSAAYFCASSRVRGTTEAFFGQGTRLTVV.

This chain uses TRBV19 with TRBJ1-5; D ambiguous. Germline assignment: CDR1 LNHDA and CDR2 SQIVND (reference sequence). This CDR3 comprises 15 residues. With 0 bases removed from V and 9 bases from J, the gap between germline ends came to 15 bases. CDR3 region: CASSIDSYSSRPQHF. The CDR3 DNA reads as TGTGCCAGTAGTATAGATTCCTATTCGTCTCGGCCCCAGCATTTT.